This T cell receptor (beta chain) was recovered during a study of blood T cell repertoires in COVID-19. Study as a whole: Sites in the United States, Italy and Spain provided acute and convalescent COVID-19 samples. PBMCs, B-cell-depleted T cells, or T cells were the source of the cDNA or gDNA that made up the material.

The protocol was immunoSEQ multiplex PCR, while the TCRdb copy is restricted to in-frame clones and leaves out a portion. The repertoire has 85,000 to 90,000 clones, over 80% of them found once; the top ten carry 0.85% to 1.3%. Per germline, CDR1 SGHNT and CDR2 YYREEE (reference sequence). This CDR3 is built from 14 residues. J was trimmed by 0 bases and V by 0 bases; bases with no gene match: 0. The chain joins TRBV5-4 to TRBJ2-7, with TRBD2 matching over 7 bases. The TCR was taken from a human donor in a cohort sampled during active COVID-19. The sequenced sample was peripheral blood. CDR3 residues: CASSLGGGSYEQYF. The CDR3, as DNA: TGTGCCAGCAGCTTGGGGGGGGGCTCCTACGAGCAGTACTTC.